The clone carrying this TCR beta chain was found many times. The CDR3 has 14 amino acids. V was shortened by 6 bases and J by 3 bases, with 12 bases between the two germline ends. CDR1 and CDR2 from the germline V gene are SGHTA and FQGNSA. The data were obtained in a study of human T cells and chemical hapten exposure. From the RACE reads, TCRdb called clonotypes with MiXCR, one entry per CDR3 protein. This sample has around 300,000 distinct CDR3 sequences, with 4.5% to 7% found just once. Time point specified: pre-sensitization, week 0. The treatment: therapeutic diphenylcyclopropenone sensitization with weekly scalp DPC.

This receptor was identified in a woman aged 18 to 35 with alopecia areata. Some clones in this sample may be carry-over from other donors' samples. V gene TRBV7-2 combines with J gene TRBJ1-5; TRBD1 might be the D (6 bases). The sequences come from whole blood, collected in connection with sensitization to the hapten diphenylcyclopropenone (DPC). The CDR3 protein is CASSIQGTNQPQHF. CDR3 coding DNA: TGTGCCAGCAGTATACAGGGAACCAATCAGCCCCAGCATTTT.